This TCR beta chain stems from a study of cytomegalovirus exposure and HLA in healthy donors. Study-wide results and caveats: Common viral pathogens seemed, in a later analysis, to connect with several of the most significant clusters. TCR beta sequences reportedly predicted the HLA-A and HLA-B alleles of most subjects accurately.

The germline V and J ends were trimmed by 4 bases and 3 bases, with 12 bases remaining between them. This CDR3 has 14 amino acids. The germline CDR1 and CDR2 sequences are SGDLS and YYNGEE. Primers for the PCR totalled 60 Vbeta and 13 Jbeta. The protocol was immunoSEQ multiplex PCR, while the TCRdb copy is restricted to in-frame clones and leaves out a portion. The table lists 150,000 or so clones, around 80% of them singletons. Only one count was recorded for this clone. Its antigen remains unknown. The chain couples TRBV9 to TRBJ2-3; weak D call: TRBD2 (6 bases). The receptor was isolated from a man aged 25 to 45 in good health and CMV-seropositive. The specimen sequenced was PBMCs. CDR3 nucleotides: TGTGCCAGCAGCCCGACTAGTGGTACAGATACGCAGTATTTT. Encoded protein: CASSPTSGTDTQYF.